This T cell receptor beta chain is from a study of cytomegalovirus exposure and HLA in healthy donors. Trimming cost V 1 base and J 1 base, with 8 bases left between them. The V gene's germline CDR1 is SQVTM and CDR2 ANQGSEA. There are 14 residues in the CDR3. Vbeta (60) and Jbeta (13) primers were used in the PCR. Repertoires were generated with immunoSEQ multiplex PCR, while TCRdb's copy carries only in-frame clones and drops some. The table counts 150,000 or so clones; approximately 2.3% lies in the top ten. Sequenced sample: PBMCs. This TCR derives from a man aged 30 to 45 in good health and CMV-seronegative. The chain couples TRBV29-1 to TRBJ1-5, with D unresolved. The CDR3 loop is CSVEGGNSNQPQHF. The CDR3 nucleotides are TGCAGCGTTGAAGGAGGGAACAGCAATCAGCCCCAGCATTTT.